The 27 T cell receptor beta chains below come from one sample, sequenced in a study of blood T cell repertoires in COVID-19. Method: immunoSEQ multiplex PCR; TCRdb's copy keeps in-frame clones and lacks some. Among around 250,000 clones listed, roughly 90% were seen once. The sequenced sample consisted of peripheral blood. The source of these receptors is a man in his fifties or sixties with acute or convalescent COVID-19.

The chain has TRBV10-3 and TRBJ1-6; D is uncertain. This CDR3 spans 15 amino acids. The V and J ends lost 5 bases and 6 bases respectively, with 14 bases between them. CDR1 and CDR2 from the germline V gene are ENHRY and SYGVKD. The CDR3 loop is CAISPEPESNSPLHF. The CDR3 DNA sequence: TGTGCCATCAGTCCCGAGCCTGAATCTAATTCACCCCTCCACTTT.

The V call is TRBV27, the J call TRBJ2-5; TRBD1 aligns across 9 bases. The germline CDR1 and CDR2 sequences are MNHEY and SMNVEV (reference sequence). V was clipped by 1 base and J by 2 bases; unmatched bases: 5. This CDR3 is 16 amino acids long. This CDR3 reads CASSLYGTGRQETQYF. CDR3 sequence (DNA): TGTGCCAGCAGTTTATATGGGACAGGGAGGCAAGAGACCCAGTACTTC.

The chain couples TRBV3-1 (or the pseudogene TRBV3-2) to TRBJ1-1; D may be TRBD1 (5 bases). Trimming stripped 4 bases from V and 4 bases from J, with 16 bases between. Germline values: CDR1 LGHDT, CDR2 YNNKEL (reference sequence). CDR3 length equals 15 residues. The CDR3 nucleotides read TGTGCCAGCAGCCGCCCATCCCGGGGGGGCACTGAAGCTTTCTTT. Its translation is CASSRPSRGGTEAFF.

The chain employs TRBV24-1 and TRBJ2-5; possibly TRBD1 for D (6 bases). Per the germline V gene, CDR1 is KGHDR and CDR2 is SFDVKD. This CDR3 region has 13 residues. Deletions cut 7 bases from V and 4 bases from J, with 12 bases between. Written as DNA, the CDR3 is TGTGCCACCAGCCCCAGGGGTCTAGAGACCCAGTACTTC. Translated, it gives CATSPRGLETQYF.

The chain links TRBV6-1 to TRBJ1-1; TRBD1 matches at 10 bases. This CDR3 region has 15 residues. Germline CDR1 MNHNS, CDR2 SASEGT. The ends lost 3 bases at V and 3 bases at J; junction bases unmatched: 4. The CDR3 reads CASSETGGADTEAFF. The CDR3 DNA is TGTGCCAGCAGTGAGACAGGGGGCGCGGACACTGAAGCTTTCTTT.

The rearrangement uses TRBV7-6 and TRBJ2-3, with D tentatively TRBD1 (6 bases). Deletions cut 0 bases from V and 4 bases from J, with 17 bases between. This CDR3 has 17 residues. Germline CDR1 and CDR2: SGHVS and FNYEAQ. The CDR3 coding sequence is TGTGCCAGCAGCTTAGCGCTTAACAGGGATGTATCAGATACGCAGTATTTT. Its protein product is CASSLALNRDVSDTQYF.

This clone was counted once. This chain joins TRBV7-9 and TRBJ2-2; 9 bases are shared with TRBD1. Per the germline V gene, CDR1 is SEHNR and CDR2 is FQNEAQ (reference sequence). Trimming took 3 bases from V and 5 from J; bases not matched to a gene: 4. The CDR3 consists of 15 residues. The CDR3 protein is CASSFTGGRTGELFF. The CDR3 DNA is TGTGCCAGCAGCTTCACAGGGGGCCGAACCGGGGAGCTGTTTTTT. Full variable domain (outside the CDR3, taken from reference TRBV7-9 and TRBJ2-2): DTGVSQNPRHKITKRGQNVTFRCDPISEHNRLYWYRQTLGQGPEFLTYFQNEAQLEKSRLLSDRFSAERPKGSFSTLEIQRTEQGDSAMYLCASSFTGGRTGELFFGEGSRLTVL.

CDR3 in amino acids: CASSLGRGGYTF. CDR3 sequence (DNA): TGTGCCAGCAGTCTCGGCCGCGGGGGCTACACCTTC. The chain is built from TRBV12-3 or TRBV12-4 and TRBJ1-2; no clear D. This CDR3 has 12 amino acids. V shed 5 bases and J shed 8 bases, with 12 bases lying between them.

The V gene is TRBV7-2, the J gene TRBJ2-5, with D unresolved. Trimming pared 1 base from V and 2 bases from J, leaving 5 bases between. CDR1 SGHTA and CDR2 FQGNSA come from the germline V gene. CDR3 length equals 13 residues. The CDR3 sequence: CASSLVVQETQYF. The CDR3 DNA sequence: TGTGCCAGCAGCTTAGTTGTACAAGAGACCCAGTACTTC. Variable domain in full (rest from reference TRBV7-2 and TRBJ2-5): GAGVSQSPSNKVTEKGKDVELRCDPISGHTALYWYRQSLGQGLEFLIYFQGNSAPDKSGLPSDRFSAERTGGSVSTLTIQRTQQEDSAVYLCASSLVVQETQYFGPGTRLLVL.

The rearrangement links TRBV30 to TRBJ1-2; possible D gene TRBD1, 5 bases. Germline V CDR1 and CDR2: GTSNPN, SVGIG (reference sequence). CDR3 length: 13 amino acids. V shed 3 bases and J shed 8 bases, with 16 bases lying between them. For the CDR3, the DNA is TGTGCCTGGAGCCTTCAGGGTTTGGAGGGCTACACCTTC. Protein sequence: CAWSLQGLEGYTF.

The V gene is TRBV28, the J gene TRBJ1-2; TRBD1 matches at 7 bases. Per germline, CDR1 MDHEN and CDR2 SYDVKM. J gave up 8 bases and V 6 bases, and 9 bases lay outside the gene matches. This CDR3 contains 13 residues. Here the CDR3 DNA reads TGTGCCAGCAGCTCGGGACAGTTCCTCGGCTACACCTTC. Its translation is CASSSGQFLGYTF.

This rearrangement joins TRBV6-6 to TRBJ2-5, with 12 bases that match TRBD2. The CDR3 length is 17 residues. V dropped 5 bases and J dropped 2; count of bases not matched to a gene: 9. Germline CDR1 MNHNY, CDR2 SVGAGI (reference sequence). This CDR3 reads CASSQLTSGSRQETQYF. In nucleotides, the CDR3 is TGTGCCAGCAGTCAGTTGACTAGCGGGAGTAGACAAGAGACCCAGTACTTC.

The CDR3 sequence: CASSLGSYQGSGNTIYF. The CDR3 bases are TGCGCCAGCAGCTTGGGCTCTTATCAGGGATCTGGAAACACCATATATTTT. The chain couples TRBV5-1 to TRBJ1-3; D is perhaps TRBD1 (5 bases). The germline V gene has CDR1 SGHRS and CDR2 YFSETQ. Trimming left V 0 bases short and J 1 base short, with 14 bases between. The CDR3 spans 17 residues.

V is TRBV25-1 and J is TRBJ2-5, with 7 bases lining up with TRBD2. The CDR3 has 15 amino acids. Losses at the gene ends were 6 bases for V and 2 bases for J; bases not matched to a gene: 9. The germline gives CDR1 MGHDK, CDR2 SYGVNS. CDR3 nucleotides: TGTGCCAGCAGGCCGCGGGGCGGGGGTCAAGAGACCCAGTACTTC. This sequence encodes CASRPRGGGQETQYF.

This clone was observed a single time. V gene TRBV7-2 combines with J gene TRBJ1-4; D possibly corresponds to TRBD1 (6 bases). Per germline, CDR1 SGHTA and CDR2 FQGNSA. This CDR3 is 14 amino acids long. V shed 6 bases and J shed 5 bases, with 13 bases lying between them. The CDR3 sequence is CASSRQARNEKLFF. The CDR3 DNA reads TGTGCCAGCAGTCGACAGGCCCGCAATGAAAAACTGTTTTTT. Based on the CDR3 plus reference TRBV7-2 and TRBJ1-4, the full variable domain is GAGVSQSPSNKVTEKGKDVELRCDPISGHTALYWYRQSLGQGLEFLIYFQGNSAPDKSGLPSDRFSAERTGGSVSTLTIQRTQQEDSAVYLCASSRQARNEKLFFGSGTQLSVL.

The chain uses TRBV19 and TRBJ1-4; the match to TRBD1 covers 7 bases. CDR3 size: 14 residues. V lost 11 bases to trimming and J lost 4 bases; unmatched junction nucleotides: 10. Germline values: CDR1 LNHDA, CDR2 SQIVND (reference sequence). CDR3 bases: TGTGCCTCCCTCGAGACAGGGCTTAATGAAAAACTGTTTTTT. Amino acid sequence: CASLETGLNEKLFF. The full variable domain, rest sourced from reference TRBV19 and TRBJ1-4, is DGGITQSPKYLFRKEGQNVTLSCEQNLNHDAMYWYRQDPGQGLRLIYYSQIVNDFQKGDIAEGYSVSREKKESFPLTVTSAQKNPTAFYLCASLETGLNEKLFFGSGTQLSVL.

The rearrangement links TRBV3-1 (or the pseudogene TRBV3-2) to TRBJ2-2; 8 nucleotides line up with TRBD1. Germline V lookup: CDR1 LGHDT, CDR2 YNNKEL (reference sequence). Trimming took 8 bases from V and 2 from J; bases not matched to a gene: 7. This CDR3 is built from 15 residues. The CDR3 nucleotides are TGTGCCAGCGCCTGGCAGGGGGCAAACACCGGGGAGCTGTTTTTT. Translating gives CASAWQGANTGELFF.

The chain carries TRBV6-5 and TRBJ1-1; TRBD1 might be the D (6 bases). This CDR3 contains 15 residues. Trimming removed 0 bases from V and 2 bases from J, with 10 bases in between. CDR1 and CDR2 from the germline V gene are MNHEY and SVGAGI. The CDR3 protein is CASSYSGTPNTEAFF. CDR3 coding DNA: TGTGCCAGCAGTTACTCCGGGACACCTAACACTGAAGCTTTCTTT.

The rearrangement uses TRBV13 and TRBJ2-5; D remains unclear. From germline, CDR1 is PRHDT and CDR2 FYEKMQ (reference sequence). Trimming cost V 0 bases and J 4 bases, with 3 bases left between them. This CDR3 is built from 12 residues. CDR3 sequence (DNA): TGTGCCAGCAGCTTAGGCCTAGAGACCCAGTACTTC. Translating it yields CASSLGLETQYF.

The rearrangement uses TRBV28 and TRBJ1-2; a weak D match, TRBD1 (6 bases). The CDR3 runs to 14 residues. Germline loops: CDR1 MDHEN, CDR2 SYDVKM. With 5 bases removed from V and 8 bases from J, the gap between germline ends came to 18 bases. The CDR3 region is CASSIRTVGKGYTF. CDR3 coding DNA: TGTGCCAGCAGTATACGGACAGTAGGTAAAGGCTACACCTTC.

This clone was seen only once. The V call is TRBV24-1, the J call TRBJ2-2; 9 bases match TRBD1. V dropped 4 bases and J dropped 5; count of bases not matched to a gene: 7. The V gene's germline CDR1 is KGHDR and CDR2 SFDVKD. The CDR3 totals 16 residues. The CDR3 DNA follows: TGTGCCACCAGTGACCCGGGACAGGGATCGACCGGGGAGCTGTTTTTT. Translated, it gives CATSDPGQGSTGELFF.

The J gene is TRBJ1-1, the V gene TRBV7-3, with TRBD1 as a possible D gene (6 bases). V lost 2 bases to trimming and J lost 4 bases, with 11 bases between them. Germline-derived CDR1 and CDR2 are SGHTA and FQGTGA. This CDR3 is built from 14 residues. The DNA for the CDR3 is TGTGCCAGCAGCTTAGGTGGGGGCCTCACTGAAGCTTTCTTT. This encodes CASSLGGGLTEAFF.

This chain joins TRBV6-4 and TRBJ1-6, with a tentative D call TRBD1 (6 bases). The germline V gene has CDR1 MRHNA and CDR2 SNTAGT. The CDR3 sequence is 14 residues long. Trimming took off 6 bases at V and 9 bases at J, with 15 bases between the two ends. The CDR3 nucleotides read TGTGCCAGCAGGGGGGCCCAAGGCGGTTCACCCCTCCACTTT. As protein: CASRGAQGGSPLHF.

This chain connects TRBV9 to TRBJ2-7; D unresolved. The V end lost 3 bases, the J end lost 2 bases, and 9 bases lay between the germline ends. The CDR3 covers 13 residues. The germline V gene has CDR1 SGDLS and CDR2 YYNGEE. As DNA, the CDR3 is TGTGCCAGCAGCGCACCGGGTGCCTACGAGCAGTACTTC. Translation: CASSAPGAYEQYF.

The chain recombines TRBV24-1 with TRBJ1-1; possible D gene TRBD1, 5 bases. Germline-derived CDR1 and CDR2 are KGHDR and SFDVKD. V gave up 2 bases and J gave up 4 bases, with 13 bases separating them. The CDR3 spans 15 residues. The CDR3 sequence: CATSDSGGVGTEAFF. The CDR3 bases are TGTGCCACCAGTGATTCTGGAGGGGTAGGCACTGAAGCTTTCTTT.

In DNA, the CDR3 is TGTGCCTGGAGTGTACAACTTCCGTTTGGGGGGTACAGCAATCAGCCCCAGCATTTT. This translates into CAWSVQLPFGGYSNQPQHF. The chain recombines TRBV30 with TRBJ1-5, with D maybe TRBD1 (5 bases). This CDR3 has 19 amino acids. Germline V gives CDR1 GTSNPN, CDR2 SVGIG (reference sequence). Trimming removed 0 bases from V and 1 base from J, with 22 bases in between.

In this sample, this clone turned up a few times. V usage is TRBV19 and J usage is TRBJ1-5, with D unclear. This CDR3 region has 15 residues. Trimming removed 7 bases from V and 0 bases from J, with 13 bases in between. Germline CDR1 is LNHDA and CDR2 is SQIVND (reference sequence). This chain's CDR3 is CASKSAADSNQPQHF. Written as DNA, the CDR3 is TGTGCCAGTAAGTCGGCAGCGGATAGCAATCAGCCCCAGCATTTT.